The 28 T cell receptor beta chains given below trace back to one sample, sequenced in a study of brain T cells in children with intractable seizures. Data came from immunoSEQ multiplex PCR; TCRdb stores just in-frame clones and leaves some out. Among about 340,000 clones listed, nearly 95% were seen once. Time point in this sample: blood from clinic visit 5 months post-surgery; TSC patient then seizure free. The source material was peripheral blood, sampled approximately 5 months after surgery. The receptors stem from a boy in the first two years of life with tuberous sclerosis and intractable seizures.

This CDR3 reads CASSQAGLAVNTGELFF. The CDR3 coding sequence is TGTGCCAGCAGCCAGGCGGGACTAGCGGTTAACACCGGGGAGCTGTTTTTT. This chain links TRBV3-1 (or the pseudogene TRBV3-2) with TRBJ2-2; 11 nucleotides match TRBD2. The length of the CDR3 is 17 residues. V shed 3 bases, J shed 2 bases, and the junction held 5 bases outside the gene matches. The germline V gene has CDR1 LGHDT and CDR2 YNNKEL (reference sequence).

This chain uses TRBV24-1 with TRBJ1-6, with D possibly TRBD1 on 5 matching bases. Germline-derived CDR1 and CDR2 are KGHDR and SFDVKD. V gave up 11 bases and J gave up 5 bases, with 21 bases separating them. This CDR3 spans 16 amino acids. CDR3 sequence: CASDLVQGLDNSPLHF. CDR3 nucleotide sequence: TGTGCCAGCGACTTAGTCCAGGGTTTAGATAATTCACCCCTCCACTTT.

This chain links TRBV28 with TRBJ1-2; the match to TRBD1 covers 8 bases. The CDR3 loop spans 14 amino acids. The V and J ends lost 2 bases and 7 bases, in that order; junction bases with no gene match: 6. The germline V gene has CDR1 MDHEN and CDR2 SYDVKM. The CDR3 DNA follows: TGTGCCAGCAGTTTACCGGACAGGGTGGGTGGCTACACCTTC. This gives the protein CASSLPDRVGGYTF.

The chain couples TRBV4-1 to TRBJ2-7, with TRBD2 identical over 7 bases. The CDR3 runs 16 residues. V lost 4 bases and J lost 2; bases outside the gene matches: 11. Germline loops: CDR1 MGHRA, CDR2 YSYEKL. This CDR3 reads CASSPAVERDAYEQYF. The CDR3 nucleotides read TGCGCCAGCAGCCCGGCCGTGGAGCGGGACGCCTACGAGCAGTACTTC.

The chain has TRBV7-9 and TRBJ1-2; D is unresolved. In germline, CDR1 is SEHNR, CDR2 FQNEAQ (reference sequence). V lost 1 base, J lost 6 bases, and 6 bases lay in between. This CDR3 contains 12 residues. CDR3 region: CASSLGDNGYTF. The CDR3 coding sequence is TGTGCCAGCAGCTTAGGGGATAATGGCTACACCTTC.

This chain uses TRBV5-1 with TRBJ2-1; D is undetermined. The germline V and J ends were trimmed by 5 bases and 2 bases, with 17 bases remaining between them. This CDR3 has 16 amino acids. In germline, CDR1 is SGHRS, CDR2 YFSETQ. The CDR3: CASRDLLKKPYNEQFF. The CDR3 DNA sequence: TGCGCCAGCAGGGACCTTCTTAAAAAACCCTACAATGAGCAGTTCTTC.

This clone was recorded a few times. The rearrangement uses TRBV3-1 (or the pseudogene TRBV3-2) and TRBJ1-2; a possible D gene is TRBD1 (6 bases). The CDR3 runs to 13 residues. V lost 4 bases, J lost 8 bases, and 14 bases lay in between. CDR1 and CDR2 (germline): LGHDT, YNNKEL (reference sequence). CDR3: CASSRQGQRGYTF. CDR3 DNA: TGTGCCAGCAGCCGGCAGGGACAAAGGGGCTACACCTTC.

The chain is built from TRBV19 and TRBJ2-4; no firm D call. The CDR3 contains 14 residues. The germline V and J ends were trimmed by 10 bases and 0 bases, with 13 bases remaining between them. Germline-derived CDR1 and CDR2 are LNHDA and SQIVND (reference sequence). The CDR3 DNA is TGTGCCACCGCCACTCATGAAGCCAAAAACATTCAGTACTTC. This encodes CATATHEAKNIQYF.

This chain joins TRBV5-1 and TRBJ2-2; TRBD2 matches 9 bases. The CDR3 has 14 residues. Germline V gene lookup returns CDR1 SGHRS and CDR2 YFSETQ. The ends lost 4 bases at V and 4 bases at J; junction bases unmatched: 2. CDR3: CASSLTSGTGELFF. DNA of the CDR3: TGCGCCAGCAGCCTGACTAGCGGCACCGGGGAGCTGTTTTTT.

The chain links TRBV24-1 to TRBJ2-1; D could derive from TRBD1 or TRBD2 (5 bases each). V lost 5 bases and J 5 bases, leaving 18 bases between the germline ends. The CDR3 runs 16 residues. The germline CDR1 and CDR2 sequences are KGHDR and SFDVKD. The CDR3 reads CATSVPGPGVHNEQFF. CDR3 in DNA: TGTGCCACCAGTGTGCCGGGACCGGGTGTGCACAATGAGCAGTTCTTC.

The chain links TRBV27 to TRBJ2-3; 7 nucleotides match TRBD2. V was pared by 7 bases and J by 0 bases, with 10 bases of the junction left unmatched. The CDR3 runs 16 residues. Germline assignment: CDR1 MNHEY and CDR2 SMNVEV (reference sequence). CDR3 in amino acids: CASTPIAGPSTDTQYF. CDR3 coding DNA: TGTGCCAGCACCCCCATAGCGGGCCCAAGCACAGATACGCAGTATTTT.

The genes are TRBV10-3 and TRBJ1-3, with TRBD1 matching over 10 bases. Germline V gene lookup returns CDR1 ENHRY and CDR2 SYGVKD. This CDR3 contains 16 residues. The ends lost 2 bases at V and 4 bases at J; junction bases unmatched: 5. The CDR3 spells CAISEPGQGRGNTIYF. The DNA for the CDR3 is TGTGCCATCAGTGAGCCGGGACAGGGGAGAGGAAACACCATATATTTT.

V and J are TRBV4-1 and TRBJ2-7, with 7 bases aligning to TRBD2. The V and J ends lost 4 bases and 0 bases, in that order; junction bases with no gene match: 9. CDR3 size: 16 residues. CDR1 MGHRA and CDR2 YSYEKL come from the germline V gene. The CDR3 region has the DNA TGCGCCAGCAGCCGCTTAGCGGGTTCAAGCTCCTACGAGCAGTACTTC. Protein sequence: CASSRLAGSSSYEQYF.

For this clone: The sample has other DNA sequences that encode this CDR3 too. The chain links TRBV9 to TRBJ1-1; D ambiguous. The CDR3 is 13 residues long. The V gene lost 0 bases and the J gene lost 1 base, with 4 bases spanning the gap. The germline V gene has CDR1 SGDLS and CDR2 YYNGEE. CDR3 sequence reads: CASSVDRNTEAFF. The CDR3 bases are TGTGCCAGCAGCGTAGACAGGAACACTGAAGCTTTCTTT.

The rearrangement links TRBV4-1 to TRBJ2-7, with D possibly TRBD2 on 6 matching bases. This CDR3 has 14 residues. The germline CDR1 and CDR2 sequences are MGHRA and YSYEKL. V dropped 0 bases and J dropped 2 bases, with 8 bases sitting between them. CDR3 sequence reads: CASSQERLAYEQYF. The DNA of the CDR3 is TGCGCCAGCAGCCAAGAGAGACTAGCCTACGAGCAGTACTTC.

V and J are TRBV7-8 and TRBJ2-7; D gene uncertain. This CDR3 spans 12 amino acids. Per the germline V gene, CDR1 is SGHVS and CDR2 is FQNEAQ. V shed 1 base and J shed 2 bases, with 3 bases lying between them. CDR3 DNA: TGTGCCAGCAGCTTAGGGACCTACGAGCAGTACTTC. It yields the protein CASSLGTYEQYF.

The J gene is TRBJ1-4, the V gene TRBV20-1; D is perhaps TRBD1 (5 bases). Trimming took 3 bases from V and 5 from J, leaving 13 bases between them. CDR3 length equals 14 residues. Germline V CDR1 and CDR2: DFQATT, SNEGSKA (reference sequence). CDR3: CSASRRDENEKLFF. The CDR3 nucleotides read TGCAGTGCTAGTAGGAGGGACGAAAATGAAAAACTGTTTTTT.

This clone has more than one count but fewer than ten. The sample has other DNA sequences that encode this CDR3 too. The V gene is TRBV30, the J gene TRBJ1-5; D is uncertain. Germline V lookup: CDR1 GTSNPN, CDR2 SVGIG (reference sequence). The CDR3 is 14 amino acids. Trimming pared 0 bases from V and 2 bases from J, leaving 8 bases between. CDR3 DNA sequence: TGTGCCTGGAGTGTATCTGGGGGCAATCAGCCCCAGCATTTT. Protein product: CAWSVSGGNQPQHF. The full variable domain, with the rest looked up from reference TRBV30 and TRBJ1-5, is SQTIHQWPATLVQPVGSPLSLECTVEGTSNPNLYWYRQAAGRGLQLLFYSVGIGQISSEVPQNLSASRPQDRQFILSSKKLLLSDSGFYLCAWSVSGGNQPQHFGDGTRLSIL.

CDR3 amino acids: CASSPSRDTAYEQYF. CDR3 DNA sequence: TGCGCCAGCAGCCCCTCCCGGGACACAGCCTACGAGCAGTACTTC. The genes are TRBV5-1 and TRBJ2-7; weak D call: TRBD1 (6 bases). The CDR3 is made up of 15 amino acids. The V and J ends lost 4 bases and 2 bases respectively, with 16 bases between them. Germline values: CDR1 SGHRS, CDR2 YFSETQ.

The rearrangement joins TRBV7-2 to TRBJ2-5; 12 bases map to TRBD2. The germline CDR1 and CDR2 sequences are SGHTA and FQGNSA. The CDR3 totals 17 residues. Germline trimming cut 1 base from V and 5 bases from J; bases unmatched to any gene: 8. In DNA form, the CDR3 reads TGTGCCAGCAGCTTAGGCCTAGCGGGGGGGCGTTCGGAGACCCAGTACTTC. It codes for CASSLGLAGGRSETQYF.

V usage is TRBV5-4 and J usage is TRBJ2-7, with 9 bases aligning to TRBD2. CDR3 length: 15 amino acids. From germline, CDR1 is SGHNT and CDR2 YYREEE (reference sequence). V gave up 1 base and J gave up 3 bases; unmatched junction bases: 5. In DNA form, the CDR3 reads TGTGCCAGCAGCTTGCTGGCGGGAGGGTTCTACGAGCAGTACTTC. Translated: CASSLLAGGFYEQYF.

V and J are TRBV12-2 and TRBJ1-5; the table's D call, TRBD1, was not checked against the DNA. TRBV12-2 is labeled a pseudogene. This CDR3 region has 16 residues. CDR3 in amino acids: CASRPRPPRRNQPQHF. The CDR3 DNA sequence: TGTGCAAGTCGCCCCAGGCCTCCAAGGCGCAATCAGCCCCAGCATTTT.

This clone was found once. This chain joins TRBV30 and TRBJ1-2; perhaps TRBD1 as D (5 bases). The CDR3 has 11 amino acids. Trimming pared 4 bases from V and 4 bases from J, leaving 7 bases between. In germline, CDR1 is GTSNPN, CDR2 SVGIG (reference sequence). The CDR3 sequence: CAWIQAYGYTF. The CDR3 bases are TGTGCCTGGATACAGGCCTATGGCTACACCTTC.

This sequence joins TRBV7-3 and TRBJ2-4, with TRBD2 matching over 12 bases. Germline V gene data show CDR1 as SGHTA and CDR2 as FQGTGA. Germline trimming cut 1 base from V and 1 base from J; bases unmatched to any gene: 5. The CDR3 is 18 amino acids. The CDR3 region has the DNA TGTGCCAGCAGCTTAAGAACTAGCGGGAGGTCGGCCAAAAACATTCAGTACTTC. Residues: CASSLRTSGRSAKNIQYF.

The CDR3, as DNA: TGTGCCAGCAGCTTATTCGGGTATAATTCACCCCTCCACTTT. Translated: CASSLFGYNSPLHF. V gene TRBV7-8 combines with J gene TRBJ1-6; no reliable D call. CDR1 and CDR2 (germline): SGHVS, FQNEAQ. V shed 2 bases and J shed 4 bases, with 6 bases lying between them. The CDR3 runs 14 residues.

The V gene is TRBV18, the J gene TRBJ2-3; D gene ambiguous. The CDR3 length is 14 residues. Trimming removed 0 bases at V and 0 bases at J, with 4 bases between. Germline CDR1 and CDR2: KGHSH and LQKENI. The CDR3 bases are TGTGCCAGCTCACCACCTGGCAGCACAGATACGCAGTATTTT. It translates to CASSPPGSTDTQYF.

The genes are TRBV3-1 (or the pseudogene TRBV3-2) and TRBJ2-3; D unresolved. The CDR3 is 16 residues long. Trimming shortened V by 5 bases and J by 0 bases, and 15 bases separated the two germline ends. Germline CDR1 LGHDT, CDR2 YNNKEL (reference sequence). CDR3 in amino acids: CASSARRGDSTDTQYF. CDR3 nucleotide sequence: TGTGCCAGCAGCGCCAGACGTGGGGATAGCACAGATACGCAGTATTTT.

This chain links TRBV4-1 with TRBJ1-5; no clear D gene. CDR3 length: 13 residues. Trimming took 5 bases from V and 4 from J, leaving 9 bases between them. Germline V lookup: CDR1 MGHRA, CDR2 YSYEKL. CDR3 region: CASSDNANQPQHF. The CDR3 nucleotides read TGCGCCAGCAGCGACAACGCAAATCAGCCCCAGCATTTT.